The 30 T cell receptor beta chains below come from one sample, sequenced in a study of T cells after yellow fever vaccination. TCRdb reprocessed the 5' RACE reads via MiXCR and lists one record per CDR3 protein. The sample yields roughly 340,000 distinct CDR3 sequences, roughly 8.7% seen once. The material sequenced was PBMCs, taken on the day of the first yellow fever vaccination. The source is a man younger than 30 who received the YFV17D yellow fever vaccine.

V and J are TRBV4-3 and TRBJ1-2; D gene unclear. V was trimmed by 0 bases and J by 7 bases, leaving 18 bases between them. The CDR3 sequence is 16 residues long. Germline CDR1 reads LGHNA; CDR2 reads YSLEER. The CDR3, as DNA: TGCGCCAGCAGCCAAGATTACTGGACCTCTTCCGGTGGCTACACCTTC. It encodes CASSQDYWTSSGGYTF.

The V call is TRBV7-9, the J call TRBJ1-2; 8 positions agree with TRBD1. The length of the CDR3 is 17 residues. Germline V gene sequence: CDR1 SEHNR, CDR2 FQNEAQ (reference sequence). J lost 8 bases, V lost 3 bases, and 17 bases had no gene match. CDR3 amino acids: CASSFAPITTGVKGYTF. As DNA, the CDR3 is TGTGCCAGCAGCTTCGCGCCTATAACGACAGGGGTGAAAGGCTACACCTTC.

This rearrangement joins TRBV20-1 to TRBJ1-5; D gene uncertain. Trimming removed 0 bases at V and 4 bases at J, with 10 bases between. Per the germline V gene, CDR1 is DFQATT and CDR2 is SNEGSKA (reference sequence). The CDR3 loop spans 14 amino acids. The CDR3 here is CSARDPRANQPQHF. The CDR3 DNA follows: TGCAGTGCTAGAGATCCGCGGGCGAATCAGCCCCAGCATTTT.

This clonotype was observed many times. This chain links TRBV5-1 with TRBJ2-7, with D perhaps matching TRBD1 (5 bases). The germline gives CDR1 SGHRS, CDR2 YFSETQ. The CDR3 extends over 12 amino acids. With 2 bases removed from V and 6 bases from J, the gap between germline ends came to 9 bases. CDR3 amino acids: CASSFQGSEQYV. The CDR3 DNA sequence: TGCGCCAGCAGCTTTCAGGGTTCCGAGCAGTACGTC.

This clonotype was counted ten times or more. This chain links TRBV5-1 with TRBJ2-7; 10 nucleotides align to TRBD1. In germline, CDR1 is SGHRS, CDR2 YFSETQ. V lost 5 bases, J lost 2 bases, and 4 bases stayed unmatched. The CDR3 covers 14 residues. As DNA, the CDR3 is TGCGCCAGCAGTTCCGGGACAGGGGCCTACGAGCAGTACTTC. As protein: CASSSGTGAYEQYF.

This clonotype was seen only a few times. This chain connects TRBV5-1 to TRBJ2-5, with D perhaps being TRBD1 or TRBD2 (5 bases each). Deletions cut 7 bases from V and 3 bases from J, with 16 bases between. Germline V CDR1 and CDR2: SGHRS, YFSETQ. This CDR3 spans 14 amino acids. CDR3 in amino acids: CASRQQVGEETQYF. CDR3 nucleotide sequence: TGCGCCAGCCGCCAACAGGTGGGGGAAGAGACCCAGTACTTC.

The J gene is TRBJ1-5, the V gene TRBV5-6; tentatively, D is TRBD1 (6 bases). V lost 4 bases and J lost 6, with 14 bases in between. Germline V gene lookup returns CDR1 SGHDT and CDR2 YYEEEE. CDR3 size: 14 residues. The DNA of the CDR3 is TGTGCCAGCAGCCTTGGACAGCAGGGTCAGCCCCAGCATTTT. It encodes CASSLGQQGQPQHF.

This chain joins TRBV7-2 and TRBJ1-1, with 7 bases aligning to TRBD1. Looked up from germline, CDR1 is SGHTA and CDR2 is FQGNSA. This CDR3 comprises 15 residues. With V trimmed by 4 bases and J by 5 bases, 10 bases remained unmatched. CDR3 region: CASSSPTGMVTEAFF. CDR3 DNA sequence: TGTGCCAGCAGCTCCCCGACAGGGATGGTGACTGAAGCTTTCTTT.

This clonotype was found a few times. The rearrangement links TRBV10-3 to TRBJ2-5; D possibly corresponds to TRBD2 (5 bases). CDR1 is ENHRY, CDR2 SYGVKD, per germline. CDR3 length: 15 amino acids. Trimming took off 4 bases at V and 2 bases at J, with 14 bases between the two ends. The CDR3 reads CAISGSGNQQETQYF. Written as DNA, the CDR3 is TGTGCCATCAGTGGGTCCGGGAACCAACAAGAGACCCAGTACTTC.

This clonotype was counted at least ten times. V is TRBV7-2 and J is TRBJ2-3; D is unclear. V shed 4 bases and J shed 6 bases, with 11 bases lying between them. Looked up from germline, CDR1 is SGHTA and CDR2 is FQGNSA. The CDR3 has 13 amino acids. The CDR3, as DNA: TGTGCCAGCAGCTCCCGGGTGGCGGATACGCAGTATTTT. Translation gives CASSSRVADTQYF.

This clonotype was detected only a few times. The chain recombines TRBV13 with TRBJ2-1, with D possibly being TRBD1 (6 bases). The germline V and J ends were trimmed by 4 bases and 1 base, with 17 bases remaining between them. This CDR3 has 17 amino acids. Germline-derived CDR1 and CDR2 are PRHDT and FYEKMQ (reference sequence). The CDR3 protein is CASSSYSGGSSYNEQFF. In nucleotides, the CDR3 is TGTGCCAGCAGCTCGTACTCTGGGGGCTCATCCTACAATGAGCAGTTCTTC.

The chain employs TRBV12-3 or TRBV12-4 and TRBJ1-1; 7 nucleotides line up with TRBD1. This CDR3 contains 14 residues. The ends lost 5 bases at V and 1 base at J; junction bases unmatched: 4. The CDR3 DNA is TGTGCCAGCAGTCGCCGGGACAGGAACACTGAAGCTTTCTTT. Translation gives CASSRRDRNTEAFF.

In this sample, this clonotype turned up many times. The V gene is TRBV20-1, the J gene TRBJ2-3; 11 bases match TRBD2. Trimming cost V 6 bases and J 3 bases; bases outside gene matches: 5. This CDR3 is 14 amino acids long. From germline, CDR1 is DFQATT and CDR2 SNEGSKA (reference sequence). The CDR3 DNA follows: TGCAGTGCCGTAACTAGCGGGGGTACAGATACGCAGTATTTT. It is translated as CSAVTSGGTDTQYF.

The chain joins TRBV4-3 to TRBJ2-1, with 7 bases aligning to TRBD1. CDR3 length: 17 amino acids. With 3 bases clipped from V and 6 bases from J, the junction kept 14 bases outside the gene matches. CDR1 is LGHNA, CDR2 YSLEER, per germline. The CDR3 DNA is TGCGCCAGCAGCCACGAATTCCCGGGACAGCACTTCAATGAGCAGTTCTTC. Translation gives CASSHEFPGQHFNEQFF.

This clonotype was seen only a few times. V gene TRBV7-3 combines with J gene TRBJ2-1, with 8 positions matching TRBD2. After removal of 9 bases from V and 3 bases from J, the junction contained 10 bases not matched to a gene. Germline V lookup: CDR1 SGHTA, CDR2 FQGTGA. This CDR3 spans 15 amino acids. The CDR3 nucleotides read TGTGCCAGTCGTCAGAGCGGGGGAGACTACAATGAGCAGTTCTTC. Translating gives CASRQSGGDYNEQFF.

This clonotype occurred many times. The rearrangement links TRBV6-5 to TRBJ2-7; no clear D gene. V was shortened by 4 bases and J by 0 bases, with 13 bases between the two germline ends. The CDR3 runs to 15 residues. The germline V gene has CDR1 MNHEY and CDR2 SVGAGI. The CDR3 region is CASSSTPALSYEQYF. DNA of the CDR3: TGTGCCAGCAGTTCGACTCCAGCCCTCTCCTACGAGCAGTACTTC.

This chain links TRBV15 with TRBJ2-7, with D uncertain. The CDR3 covers 15 residues. Trimming took 0 bases from V and 1 from J, leaving 10 bases between them. The germline V gene has CDR1 LNHNV and CDR2 YYDKDF (reference sequence). The CDR3 protein is CATSRDPGTSYEQYV. CDR3 DNA sequence: TGTGCCACCAGCAGAGATCCTGGAACGTCCTACGAGCAGTACGTC.

This clonotype has at least ten counts. The chain combines TRBV7-9 with TRBJ2-2, with 7 bases lining up with TRBD1. Germline trimming cut 6 bases from V and 3 bases from J; bases unmatched to any gene: 4. This CDR3 region has 14 residues. CDR1 and CDR2 (germline): SEHNR, FQNEAQ (reference sequence). The CDR3 DNA is TGTGCCAGCAGTTACGACAGGGACACCGGGGAGCTGTTTTTT. As protein: CASSYDRDTGELFF.

The V call is TRBV7-2, the J call TRBJ1-4, with D possibly being TRBD1 (5 bases). Germline loops: CDR1 SGHTA, CDR2 FQGNSA. V shed 4 bases and J shed 4 bases, with 13 bases lying between them. This CDR3 comprises 15 residues. CDR3 DNA: TGTGCCAGCAGCTCTACCGGGGGGTTTAATGAAAAACTGTTTTTT. Protein: CASSSTGGFNEKLFF.

In the case of this clonotype: The junction differs from germline at one of its ends, possibly a read error. The chain is built from TRBV5-1 and TRBJ1-2, with D perhaps matching TRBD1 (6 bases). The CDR3 spans 13 residues. The germline gives CDR1 SGHRS, CDR2 YFSETQ. CDR3 sequence (DNA): TGCGCCAGCAGGTTGGACAGCAACTATGGCTACACCTTC. Its translation: CASRLDSNYGYTF.

V usage is TRBV18 and J usage is TRBJ2-3; D is unclear. Trimming shortened V by 3 bases and J by 0 bases, and 10 bases separated the two germline ends. The CDR3 has 15 amino acids. From germline, CDR1 is KGHSH and CDR2 LQKENI. CDR3 DNA sequence: TGTGCCAGCTCACCGTCAGTTCTGAGCACAGATACGCAGTATTTT. Translating it yields CASSPSVLSTDTQYF.

The V call is TRBV18, the J call TRBJ2-5, with D possibly being TRBD2 (6 bases). This CDR3 is 15 amino acids long. Trimming took 1 base from V and 2 from J, leaving 11 bases between them. CDR1 and CDR2 from the germline V gene are KGHSH and LQKENI. The CDR3 nucleotides are TGTGCCAGCTCACCACGTAACGGGGGACAAGAGACCCAGTACTTC. Translated, it gives CASSPRNGGQETQYF.

This sequence joins TRBV7-8 and TRBJ2-7; a possible D gene is TRBD1 (6 bases). Germline V lookup: CDR1 SGHVS, CDR2 FQNEAQ. The ends were cut back, 3 bases at V and 3 bases at J, with 9 bases in the middle. The CDR3 covers 13 residues. The CDR3 DNA sequence: TGTGCCAGCAGCTTTGACAGGCTCTACGAGCAGTACGTC. It yields the protein CASSFDRLYEQYV.

This chain connects TRBV6-5 to TRBJ1-1; maybe TRBD1 (5 bases). V lost 4 bases and J lost 4, with 13 bases in between. The length of the CDR3 is 14 residues. Germline values: CDR1 MNHEY, CDR2 SVGAGI. DNA of the CDR3: TGTGCCAGCAGTTTTTGGGGCCGAGGCACTGAAGCTTTCTTT. Translating gives CASSFWGRGTEAFF.

This clonotype was seen at least ten times. The chain carries TRBV15 and TRBJ2-5, with unresolved D. CDR3 length equals 14 residues. V shed 5 bases and J shed 1 base, with 11 bases lying between them. Germline V gene data show CDR1 as LNHNV and CDR2 as YYDKDF (reference sequence). The CDR3 nucleotides read TGTGCCACCAGCTCTGACTCACCCCAAGAGACCCAGTACTTC. Translated: CATSSDSPQETQYF.

The CDR3 nucleotides read TGTGCCAGCACTGATGCCCGGACTGAAGCTTTCTTT. Translation gives CASTDARTEAFF. This chain connects TRBV7-9 to TRBJ1-1; no clear D gene. Germline V gene sequence: CDR1 SEHNR, CDR2 FQNEAQ (reference sequence). V dropped 7 bases and J dropped 5 bases, with 11 bases sitting between them. This CDR3 is 12 amino acids long.

This clonotype showed up just a few times. This chain connects TRBV4-2 to TRBJ2-1; possibly TRBD2 for D (5 bases). The V end lost 3 bases, the J end lost 8 bases, and 14 bases lay between the germline ends. This CDR3 spans 14 amino acids. Germline V gene lookup returns CDR1 LGHNA and CDR2 YNFKEQ. DNA for the CDR3: TGTGCCAGCAGCCAGCCACCCGGACTCCATGAGCAGTTCTTC. Translation: CASSQPPGLHEQFF.

This clonotype was seen only a few times. In nucleotides, the CDR3 is TGTGCCAGCAGCTCCGGACAGGGTTCCATCCAGTACTTC. It translates to CASSSGQGSIQYF. The chain links TRBV7-2 to TRBJ2-5; TRBD1 matches 8 bases. After removal of 4 bases from V and 10 bases from J, the junction contained 8 bases not matched to a gene. The CDR3 runs 13 residues. The germline V gene encodes CDR1 SGHTA and CDR2 FQGNSA.

The rearrangement joins TRBV5-1 to TRBJ1-1; D is unclear. The V gene's germline CDR1 is SGHRS and CDR2 YFSETQ. Trimming cost V 4 bases and J 0 bases, with 13 bases left between them. CDR3 length: 15 amino acids. The DNA for the CDR3 is TGCGCCAGCAGCGCGACAAAAGGGATGAACACTGAAGCTTTCTTT. Translating gives CASSATKGMNTEAFF.

The gene calls are TRBV4-3 and TRBJ2-3; 7 nucleotides match TRBD1. After removal of 0 bases from V and 0 bases from J, the junction contained 3 bases not matched to a gene. CDR1 is LGHNA, CDR2 YSLEER, per germline. This CDR3 region has 16 residues. CDR3 coding DNA: TGCGCCAGCAGCCAAGAGGGACAGATGAGCACAGATACGCAGTATTTT. This encodes CASSQEGQMSTDTQYF.